This T cell receptor beta chain was retrieved from a study of graft-versus-host responses after intestinal transplantation. Study as a whole: Every recipient had anti-thymocyte globulin induction and two to four years of tacrolimus plus steroids.

Study-wide findings and caveats: Patients who carried graft-donor T cell macrochimerism also had high graft-versus-host to host-versus-graft clonal ratios in their allografts.

CDR3 size: 14 residues. Germline values: CDR1 MNHEY, CDR2 SVGAGI. V shed 4 bases, J shed 6 bases, and the junction held 8 bases outside the gene matches. Turning to this clone: What it binds is unknown.

This table comes from immunoSEQ multiplex PCR, and its TCRdb copy is limited to in-frame clones, with some not included. The sample yields 75,000 to 100,000 clones, about 93% seen once. This clonotype was obtained from a human donor who received an intestinal transplant. The sequencing used unstimulated CD8+ T cells sorted from spleen or lymph node cells, collected before intestinal transplant. The chain has TRBV6-5 and TRBJ1-1; the match to TRBD1 covers 7 bases. The CDR3 reads CASSCLDRVSEAFF. DNA for the CDR3: TGTGCCAGCAGTTGCCTTGACAGGGTCTCTGAAGCTTTCTTT.